This passage covers 10 T cell receptor beta chains from one sample sequenced in a study of T cell changes during pregnancy in multiple sclerosis. The assay was immunoSEQ multiplex PCR, and TCRdb's table has in-frame clones only and misses some. This table holds 85,000 to 100,000 clones, 85% to 95% found once. Material: peripheral blood, obtained in the first trimester of pregnancy. Receptor source: a female donor with multiple sclerosis, enrolled in a pregnancy study.

The chain carries TRBV5-5 and TRBJ2-3, with 9 bases matching TRBD1. Germline V lookup: CDR1 SGHKS, CDR2 YYEKEE (reference sequence). The V and J ends lost 5 bases and 4 bases, in that order; junction bases with no gene match: 8. The CDR3 length is 15 residues. CDR3: CASSPRDRDADTQYF. CDR3 bases: TGTGCCAGCAGTCCCCGGGACAGGGATGCAGATACGCAGTATTTT.

The chain uses TRBV28 and TRBJ1-2, with 9 nucleotides matching TRBD1. From germline, CDR1 is MDHEN and CDR2 SYDVKM. The V and J ends lost 6 bases and 6 bases, in that order; junction bases with no gene match: 8. This CDR3 spans 14 amino acids. Here the CDR3 DNA reads TGTGCCAGCAGAATACAGGGGGCGTATAATGGCTACACCTTC. This translates into CASRIQGAYNGYTF.

The chain combines TRBV18 with TRBJ2-4; D may be TRBD1 (5 bases). Germline CDR1 is KGHSH and CDR2 is LQKENI. The CDR3 has 16 amino acids. V lost 5 bases and J 1 base, leaving 15 bases between the germline ends. The CDR3 protein is CASSGSSQGAKNIQYF. The DNA for the CDR3 is TGTGCCAGCTCAGGGTCGAGCCAGGGTGCCAAAAACATTCAGTACTTC. Together with reference TRBV18 and TRBJ2-4, the CDR3 gives the full variable domain: NAGVMQNPRHLVRRRGQEARLRCSPMKGHSHVYWYRQLPEEGLKFMVYLQKENIIDESGMPKERFSAEFPKEGPSILRIQQVVRGDSAAYFCASSGSSQGAKNIQYFGAGTRLSVL.

The V and J genes are TRBV7-9 and TRBJ2-1; TRBD2 might be the D (5 bases). The CDR3 has 11 residues. V was pared by 7 bases and J by 8 bases, with 9 bases between. Germline CDR1 SEHNR, CDR2 FQNEAQ (reference sequence). The CDR3 DNA follows: TGTGCCAGCACCCCGGGGTATGAGCAGTTCTTC. This translates into CASTPGYEQFF. Combining the CDR3 with reference TRBV7-9 and TRBJ2-1 gives the whole variable domain DTGVSQNPRHKITKRGQNVTFRCDPISEHNRLYWYRQTLGQGPEFLTYFQNEAQLEKSRLLSDRFSAERPKGSFSTLEIQRTEQGDSAMYLCASTPGYEQFFGPGTRLTVL.

V usage is TRBV6-5 and J usage is TRBJ2-1, with 8 bases fitting TRBD2. V gave up 0 bases and J gave up 8 bases; unmatched junction bases: 9. The germline V gene has CDR1 MNHEY and CDR2 SVGAGI. This CDR3 is built from 16 residues. CDR3 sequence reads: CASSYSAGVELDEQFF. In nucleotides, the CDR3 is TGTGCCAGCAGTTACTCAGCGGGGGTTGAATTGGATGAGCAGTTCTTC.

The genes are TRBV27 and TRBJ2-5; maybe TRBD1 (5 bases). V lost 5 bases and J lost 0, with 10 bases in between. The CDR3 contains 14 residues. Germline V CDR1 and CDR2: MNHEY, SMNVEV (reference sequence). The CDR3 sequence is CASSQHRYQETQYF. In DNA form, the CDR3 reads TGTGCCAGCAGTCAACACAGGTACCAAGAGACCCAGTACTTC.

This clone was seen a few times. This chain connects TRBV5-4 to TRBJ2-1; TRBD2 matches at 13 bases. V shed 3 bases, J shed 7 bases, and the junction held 7 bases outside the gene matches. The CDR3 has 16 residues. Germline V gene sequence: CDR1 SGHNT, CDR2 YYREEE (reference sequence). The CDR3 is CASSSRTSGRRNEQFF. The CDR3 DNA reads TGTGCCAGCAGCTCAAGGACTAGCGGGAGAAGAAATGAGCAGTTCTTC.

The chain recombines TRBV19 with TRBJ2-2, with D possibly being TRBD1 (6 bases). The CDR3 covers 14 residues. Germline CDR1 is LNHDA and CDR2 is SQIVND (reference sequence). Trimming removed 9 bases from V and 4 bases from J, with 15 bases in between. The CDR3 DNA reads as TGTGCCAGCGATTCAGGACAGCTCACCGGGGAGCTGTTTTTT. This gives the protein CASDSGQLTGELFF.

The J gene is TRBJ2-7, the V gene TRBV9; D is perhaps TRBD2 (5 bases). There are 14 residues in the CDR3. Trimming removed 3 bases at V and 2 bases at J, with 12 bases between. CDR1 is SGDLS and CDR2 is YYNGEE in the germline V gene. DNA for the CDR3: TGTGCCAGCAGCGCTGCGGACTCCACCTACGAGCAGTACTTC. Amino acids: CASSAADSTYEQYF.

J is TRBJ2-2 and V is TRBV9; 12 bases match TRBD2. V shed 0 bases, J shed 7 bases, and the junction held 4 bases outside the gene matches. The CDR3 runs to 16 residues. Germline V lookup: CDR1 SGDLS, CDR2 YYNGEE. The CDR3 nucleotides read TGTGCCAGCAGCGTAGAAGGGACTAGCGGGCGCGGGGAGCTGTTTTTT. It encodes CASSVEGTSGRGELFF.